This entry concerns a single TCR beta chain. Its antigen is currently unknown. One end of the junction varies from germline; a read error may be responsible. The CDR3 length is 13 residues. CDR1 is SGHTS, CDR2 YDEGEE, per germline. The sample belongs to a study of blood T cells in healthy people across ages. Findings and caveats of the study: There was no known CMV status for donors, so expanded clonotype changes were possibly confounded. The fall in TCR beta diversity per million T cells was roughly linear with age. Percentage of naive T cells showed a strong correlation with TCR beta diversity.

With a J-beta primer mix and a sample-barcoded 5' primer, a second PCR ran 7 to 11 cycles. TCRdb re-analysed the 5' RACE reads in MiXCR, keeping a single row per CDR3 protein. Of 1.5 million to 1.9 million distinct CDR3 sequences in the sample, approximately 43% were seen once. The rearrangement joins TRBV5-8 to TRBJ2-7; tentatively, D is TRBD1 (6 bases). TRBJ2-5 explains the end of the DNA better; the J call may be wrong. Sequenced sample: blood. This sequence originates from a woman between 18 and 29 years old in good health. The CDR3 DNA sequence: TGTACCAGCAGCTTGGACAGTCCAGAGACCCAGTACTTC. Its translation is CTSSLDSPETQYF.